The present T cell receptor (beta chain) was sequenced within a study of cytomegalovirus exposure and HLA in healthy donors. This clone was seen only a few times. Amplification used 60 Vbeta primers and 13 Jbeta primers. Assay used: immunoSEQ multiplex PCR; TCRdb lists only in-frame clones, some missing. The sample holds under 200,000 clones, 10% to 15% seen once. The TCR was taken from a man aged 45 to 65 in good health and CMV-seropositive. The sequenced sample consisted of PBMCs.

CDR3 protein: CASSTDRGQETQYF. The CDR3 DNA follows: TGTGCCAGCAGCACAGACAGGGGTCAAGAGACCCAGTACTTC. V gene TRBV2 combines with J gene TRBJ2-5; TRBD1 matches at 8 bases. Per germline, CDR1 SNHLY and CDR2 FYNNEI. V trimming: 6 bases; J trimming: 2 bases; junction bases outside the gene matches: 5. The CDR3 totals 14 residues. Complete variable domain (other parts from reference TRBV2 and TRBJ2-5): EPEVTQTPSHQVTQMGQEVILRCVPISNHLYFYWYRQILGQKVEFLVSFYNNEISEKSEIFDDQFSVERPDGSNFTLKIRSTKLEDSAMYFCASSTDRGQETQYFGPGTRLLVL.